The rows below give T cell receptor beta chains drawn from one sample of a study of cytotoxic CD8 clonotypes in ibrutinib-treated CLL. The method was immunoSEQ multiplex PCR; TCRdb's version includes in-frame clones alone and lacks a portion of them. The sample holds over 200,000 clones, nearly 80% seen once. The sequencing used PBMCs, collected after 12 months of ibrutinib treatment. The source of these receptors is a human donor with chronic lymphocytic leukemia. CDR3s include the opening cysteine and the closing phenylalanine or tryptophan. A D gene is named only where the DNA matches it firmly. Clone size is shown for a subset of rows, as once, few, many or a class of expanded clone.

j_gene: TRBJ1-2
d_gene: TRBD1
abundance: .
v_gene: TRBV6-5
CDR3aa: CASSPDRGYGYTF
CDR3nt: TGTGCCAGCAGCCCGGACAGGGGCTATGGCTACACCTTC

j_gene: TRBJ1-5
d_gene: .
abundance: .
v_gene: TRBV10-1
CDR3aa: CASSDRGEPQHF
CDR3nt: TGCGCCAGCAGCGACAGAGGCGAGCCCCAGCATTTT

j_gene: TRBJ2-7
d_gene: .
abundance: few
v_gene: TRBV25-1
CDR3aa: CASSAGATGPYEQYF
CDR3nt: TGTGCCAGCAGTGCGGGGGCGACAGGTCCCTACGAGCAGTACTTC

j_gene: TRBJ2-5
d_gene: .
abundance: .
v_gene: TRBV6-5
CDR3aa: CASTGTQETQYF
CDR3nt: TGTGCCAGCACAGGGACACAAGAGACCCAGTACTTC

j_gene: TRBJ2-3
d_gene: TRBD2
abundance: .
v_gene: TRBV5-1
CDR3aa: CASSYPKKLAGGREDTQYF
CDR3nt: TGCGCCAGCAGCTACCCGAAAAAATTAGCGGGAGGGCGTGAAGATACGCAGTATTTT

j_gene: TRBJ1-3
d_gene: .
abundance: .
v_gene: TRBV27
CDR3aa: CASMIGASGNTIYF
CDR3nt: TGTGCCAGCATGATAGGGGCGTCTGGAAACACCATATATTTT

j_gene: TRBJ1-1
d_gene: .
abundance: .
v_gene: TRBV5-6
CDR3aa: CASSLLSGVAEAFF
CDR3nt: TGTGCCAGCAGCTTGCTAAGCGGGGTTGCTGAAGCTTTCTTT

j_gene: TRBJ2-3
d_gene: .
abundance: .
v_gene: TRBV6-5
CDR3aa: CASSPLPPDTQYF
CDR3nt: TGTGCCAGCAGCCCCCTACCCCCAGATACGCAGTATTTT

j_gene: TRBJ1-5
d_gene: .
abundance: .
v_gene: TRBV18
CDR3aa: CASSVGVFNNQPQHF
CDR3nt: TGTGCCAGCTCCGTGGGTGTTTTCAACAATCAGCCCCAGCATTTT

j_gene: TRBJ2-5
d_gene: .
abundance: .
v_gene: TRBV7-9
CDR3aa: CASSPDSQQETQYF
CDR3nt: TGTGCCAGCAGCCCCGACAGCCAACAAGAGACCCAGTACTTC

j_gene: TRBJ2-7
d_gene: .
abundance: .
v_gene: TRBV27
CDR3aa: CASSFFWAGNHEQYF
CDR3nt: TGTGCCAGCAGTTTTTTCTGGGCAGGTAACCACGAGCAGTACTTC

j_gene: TRBJ2-3
d_gene: .
abundance: .
v_gene: TRBV6-5
CDR3aa: CASSSSLSLGDTQYF
CDR3nt: TGTGCCAGCAGTTCGTCCCTCAGCCTTGGCGATACGCAGTATTTT

j_gene: TRBJ1-4
d_gene: .
abundance: .
v_gene: TRBV2
CDR3aa: CASWGGGGNEKLFF
CDR3nt: TGTGCCAGCTGGGGAGGGGGAGGTAATGAAAAACTGTTTTTT

j_gene: TRBJ2-5
d_gene: TRBD2
abundance: once
v_gene: TRBV5-1
CDR3aa: CASSPFTGLAQRTQYF
CDR3nt: TGCGCCAGCAGCCCCTTCACCGGACTAGCGCAGAGGACCCAGTACTTC

j_gene: TRBJ2-7
d_gene: TRBD1
abundance: .
v_gene: TRBV11-3
CDR3aa: CASSTSTGGEQYF
CDR3nt: TGTGCCAGCAGCACCTCCACAGGGGGCGAGCAGTACTTC

j_gene: TRBJ2-7
d_gene: .
abundance: .
v_gene: TRBV11-3
CDR3aa: CASSEVGGAGEQYF
CDR3nt: TGTGCCAGCAGCGAAGTAGGGGGGGCGGGCGAGCAGTACTTC

j_gene: TRBJ1-2
d_gene: .
abundance: .
v_gene: TRBV2
CDR3aa: CASRTPGPYGYTF
CDR3nt: TGTGCCAGCAGAACCCCGGGGCCCTATGGCTACACCTTC

j_gene: TRBJ2-3
d_gene: .
abundance: .
v_gene: TRBV20-1
CDR3aa: CSASLGDTQYF
CDR3nt: TGCAGTGCTAGCCTCGGGGATACGCAGTATTTT

j_gene: TRBJ1-2
d_gene: .
abundance: .
v_gene: TRBV5-1
CDR3aa: CASSLAGDNYGYTF
CDR3nt: TGCGCCAGCAGCTTGGCTGGAGATAACTATGGCTACACCTTC

j_gene: TRBJ2-1
d_gene: TRBD2
abundance: .
v_gene: TRBV28
CDR3aa: CASRFVGLGYNEQFF
CDR3nt: TGTGCCAGCAGGTTCGTGGGACTAGGATACAATGAGCAGTTCTTC

j_gene: TRBJ1-1
d_gene: .
abundance: .
v_gene: TRBV6-1
CDR3aa: CASSEGPVLEAFF
CDR3nt: TGTGCCAGCAGTGAAGGTCCGGTACTTGAAGCTTTCTTT

j_gene: TRBJ2-2
d_gene: TRBD2
abundance: .
v_gene: TRBV4-2
CDR3aa: CASTLGVAGGRGGELFF
CDR3nt: TGTGCCAGCACCCTCGGAGTGGCGGGGGGGCGTGGCGGGGAGCTGTTTTTT

j_gene: TRBJ1-4
d_gene: TRBD1
abundance: once
v_gene: TRBV7-8
CDR3aa: CASSSDRGREKLFF
CDR3nt: TGTGCCAGCAGTTCAGACAGGGGGCGGGAAAAACTGTTTTTT

j_gene: TRBJ1-1
d_gene: .
abundance: .
v_gene: TRBV9
CDR3aa: CASSVGVNGRNTEAFF
CDR3nt: TGTGCCAGCAGCGTAGGGGTCAATGGAAGAAACACTGAAGCTTTCTTT

j_gene: TRBJ2-3
d_gene: .
abundance: .
v_gene: TRBV29-1
CDR3aa: CSVAGMPIVLQGTDTQYF
CDR3nt: TGCAGCGTTGCCGGGATGCCTATAGTACTTCAAGGGACAGATACGCAGTATTTT

j_gene: TRBJ2-7
d_gene: .
abundance: .
v_gene: TRBV27
CDR3aa: CASSRDKSSYEQYF
CDR3nt: TGTGCCAGCTCCCGGGACAAAAGCTCCTACGAGCAGTACTTC

j_gene: TRBJ1-5
d_gene: .
abundance: .
v_gene: TRBV19
CDR3aa: CASSLTGWDENQPQHF
CDR3nt: TGTGCCAGTAGTCTAACAGGTTGGGACGAGAATCAGCCCCAGCATTTT

j_gene: TRBJ2-7
d_gene: TRBD1
abundance: few
v_gene: TRBV5-1
CDR3aa: CASSPGQGSYEQYF
CDR3nt: TGCGCCAGCAGCCCGGGACAGGGCAGCTACGAGCAGTACTTC

j_gene: TRBJ1-1
d_gene: TRBD1
abundance: .
v_gene: TRBV28
CDR3aa: CASRGQPNTEAFF
CDR3nt: TGTGCCAGCAGGGGACAGCCGAACACTGAAGCTTTCTTT

j_gene: TRBJ2-1
d_gene: TRBD2
abundance: .
v_gene: TRBV7-9
CDR3aa: CASSPWVAGGNEQFF
CDR3nt: TGTGCCAGCAGCCCTTGGGTAGCGGGGGGGAATGAGCAGTTCTTC

j_gene: TRBJ2-5
d_gene: .
abundance: .
v_gene: TRBV4-2
CDR3aa: CASSQEGVAGAETQYF
CDR3nt: TGTGCCAGCAGCCAAGAGGGTGTAGCAGGGGCAGAGACCCAGTACTTC

j_gene: TRBJ2-2
d_gene: .
abundance: .
v_gene: TRBV28
CDR3aa: CASSLVEVGGELFF
CDR3nt: TGTGCCAGCAGTTTGGTCGAGGTTGGCGGGGAGCTGTTTTTT

j_gene: TRBJ1-2
d_gene: .
abundance: .
v_gene: TRBV4-2
CDR3aa: CASSQDGQANRGYTF
CDR3nt: TGTGCCAGCAGCCAAGATGGGCAGGCGAACAGAGGCTACACCTTC

j_gene: TRBJ2-3
d_gene: .
abundance: .
v_gene: TRBV6-5
CDR3aa: CASSYVEGSTDTQYF
CDR3nt: TGTGCCAGCAGTTACGTGGAGGGGAGCACAGATACGCAGTATTTT

j_gene: TRBJ2-3
d_gene: TRBD2
abundance: .
v_gene: TRBV5-1
CDR3aa: CASSGGRAGDTQYF
CDR3nt: TGCGCCAGCAGCGGGGGGAGGGCAGGCGATACGCAGTATTTT

j_gene: TRBJ2-5
d_gene: .
abundance: few
v_gene: TRBV5-4
CDR3aa: CASSRQGGGETQYF
CDR3nt: TGTGCCAGCAGCCGACAGGGAGGCGGAGAGACCCAGTACTTC

j_gene: TRBJ1-2
d_gene: .
abundance: few
v_gene: TRBV7-9
CDR3aa: CASSADSNYGYTF
CDR3nt: TGTGCCAGCAGCGCAGACAGCAACTATGGCTACACCTTC

j_gene: TRBJ2-7
d_gene: .
abundance: .
v_gene: TRBV5-1
CDR3aa: CASSLSSYEQYF
CDR3nt: TGCGCCAGCAGCTTGAGCAGCTACGAGCAGTACTTC

j_gene: TRBJ1-6
d_gene: .
abundance: .
v_gene: TRBV7-2
CDR3aa: CASSLDPVYNSPLHF
CDR3nt: TGTGCCAGCAGCTTAGATCCAGTCTATAATTCACCCCTCCACTTT